This passage covers 18 T cell receptor beta chains from one sample sequenced in a study of regulatory T cells in long-lasting Graves disease (dated by TCRdb to 2020 to 2022). The sample's time point, from its label and the paper: persistent/refractory GD, antithyroid drugs over 5 years with positive TRAb. For both TCR sequencing and RNA sequencing, RNA was extracted from PBMCs using TRIzol. Libraries came from multiplex PCR. The run used an Illumina HiSeq 4000. CDR3 regions were amplified by Arm-PCR with iRepertoire HTBI primers to construct TCR beta libraries. TCRdb reworked the public reads: Q25 trimming with fastp, MiXCR clone assembly, productive beta chains retained. Each CDR3 protein appears once, grouped with its most common genes and DNA. For this sample the table gives about 290,000 distinct CDR3 sequences, of which 22% were detected only once. Clones ranked in the top ten supply just over 55% of the sample.

The sample here was peripheral blood mononuclear cells (PBMCs), taken when the disease was refractory, from a patient treated with antithyroid drugs. The receptors here all came from a female donor with Graves disease.

This clonotype was counted only a few times. V usage is TRBV7-6 and J usage is TRBJ1-1, with D possibly TRBD1 on 6 matching bases. Trimming took 4 bases from V and 5 from J, leaving 20 bases between them. Germline V lookup: CDR1 SGHVS, CDR2 FNYEAQ. This CDR3 has 16 amino acids. CDR3 bases: TGTGCCAGCAGCTGGAGGGTGGGGGATCAGGGGACTGAAGCTTTCTTT. It encodes CASSWRVGDQGTEAFF.

Many counts were recorded for this clonotype. V is TRBV6-5 and J is TRBJ1-1; TRBD1 is a possible D gene (6 bases). Looked up from germline, CDR1 is MNHEY and CDR2 is SVGAGI. There are 15 residues in the CDR3. The ends were cut back, 2 bases at V and 7 bases at J, with 17 bases in the middle. The CDR3, as DNA: TGTGCCAGCAGTTACGTTCAGGGGCAACGTATTGAAGCTTTCTTT. Encoded protein: CASSYVQGQRIEAFF.

There are many counts of this clonotype. The V call is TRBV3-1, the J call TRBJ1-2; possibly TRBD1 for D (5 bases). The CDR3 length is 15 residues. V lost 2 bases to trimming and J lost 6 bases, with 16 bases between them. In germline, CDR1 is LGHDT, CDR2 YNNKEL (reference sequence). CDR3 region: CASSQRRGIVDGYTF. The CDR3, as DNA: TGTGCCAGCAGCCAAAGGCGGGGGATCGTAGATGGCTACACCTTC. Supplemented by reference TRBV3-1 and TRBJ1-2, the full variable domain reads DTAVSQTPKYLVTQMGNDKSIKCEQNLGHDTMYWYKQDSKKFLKIMFSYNNKELIINETVPNRFSPKSPDKAHLNLHINSLELGDSAVYFCASSQRRGIVDGYTFGSGTRLTVV.

This clonotype was counted many times. V is TRBV6-5 and J is TRBJ2-7; D uncertain. The CDR3 length is 12 residues. The germline CDR1 and CDR2 sequences are MNHEY and SVGAGI. V was clipped by 4 bases and J by 7 bases, with 11 bases between them. The CDR3 DNA follows: TGTGCCAGCAGTTTCTCATTTGGTGAGCAGTACTTC. This codes for CASSFSFGEQYF.

This clonotype has a handful of counts. The V call is TRBV4-3, the J call TRBJ1-1; D is perhaps TRBD1 (5 bases). This CDR3 spans 14 amino acids. CDR1 and CDR2 (germline): LGHNA, YSLEER. With 4 bases removed from V and 2 bases from J, the gap between germline ends came to 11 bases. CDR3 sequence reads: CASSPGPVNTEAFF. CDR3 in DNA: TGCGCCAGCAGCCCGGGACCAGTAAACACTGAAGCTTTCTTT.

This clonotype was detected many times. This sequence joins TRBV3-1 and TRBJ2-7, with D possibly being TRBD2 (5 bases). In germline, CDR1 is LGHDT, CDR2 YNNKEL (reference sequence). V gave up 0 bases and J gave up 3 bases, with 15 bases separating them. The CDR3 covers 16 residues. In DNA, the CDR3 is TGTGCCAGCAGCCAAGAGATTCAGCGGAAAAGCTACGAGCAGTACTTC. It yields the protein CASSQEIQRKSYEQYF.

This clonotype occurred many times. The chain is built from TRBV20-1 and TRBJ2-7; 8 bases match TRBD2. The CDR3 length is 12 residues. Germline V gives CDR1 DFQATT, CDR2 SNEGSKA (reference sequence). V shed 6 bases and J 5 bases; nucleotides not matched to a gene: 6. CDR3 amino acids: CSAAGGEDEQYF. Here the CDR3 DNA reads TGCAGTGCGGCGGGGGGAGAGGACGAGCAGTACTTC.

This clonotype was counted a few times. This may stem from a read error, because a much larger clone lies one nucleotide away. The chain combines TRBV7-9 with TRBJ2-5, with D perhaps TRBD1 (6 bases). Germline lookup yields CDR1 SEHNR and CDR2 FQNEAQ (reference sequence). Trimming cost V 0 bases and J 3 bases, with 11 bases left between them. The CDR3 is 15 amino acids. CDR3 coding DNA: TGTGCCAGCAGCTTAGCCTGGACAGATAAAGAGACCCAGTACTTC. It specifies CASSLAWTDKETQYF.

On this clonotype: A much larger clone lies one base from this, so it may be a read error. The CDR3: CASSETTSGLTDTQYF. The CDR3 nucleotides read TGTGCCAGCAGTGAAACGACTAGCGGACTTACAGATACGCAGTATTTT. V usage is TRBV6-1 and J usage is TRBJ2-3, with TRBD2 matching 9 bases. Trimming removed 2 bases from V and 3 bases from J; junction bases left unmatched: 6. The CDR3 has 16 amino acids. Germline lookup yields CDR1 MNHNS and CDR2 SASEGT.

This clonotype occurred many times. V usage is TRBV27 and J usage is TRBJ2-7, with D perhaps TRBD1 (7 bases). Trimming shortened V by 8 bases and J by 3 bases, and 32 bases separated the two germline ends. This CDR3 contains 19 residues. Germline CDR1 reads MNHEY; CDR2 reads SMNVEV (reference sequence). The CDR3 protein is CASPSNRQGGIPLHYEQYF. The CDR3 DNA follows: TGTGCCAGCCCTTCTAATAGACAGGGAGGTATCCCCCTCCACTACGAGCAGTACTTC.

There are a few counts of this clonotype. The rearrangement links TRBV7-9 to TRBJ2-4, with TRBD2 matching over 8 bases. This CDR3 comprises 18 residues. From germline, CDR1 is SEHNR and CDR2 FQNEAQ (reference sequence). Losses at the gene ends were 4 bases for V and 6 bases for J; bases not matched to a gene: 17. The CDR3 DNA sequence: TGTGCCAGCAGCTCCCCACGCGGGCCAGCGGGGGTGAGAAACATTCAGTACTTC. Its translation is CASSSPRGPAGVRNIQYF.

Ten or more counts support this clonotype. V is TRBV28 and J is TRBJ2-7; D perhaps matches TRBD2 (5 bases). Germline CDR1 and CDR2: MDHEN and SYDVKM. The V end lost 1 base, the J end lost 2 bases, and 15 bases lay between the germline ends. The CDR3 extends over 16 amino acids. The CDR3 sequence is CASSLFISGNTYEQYF. For the CDR3, the DNA is TGTGCCAGCAGTTTATTTATAAGCGGCAACACCTACGAGCAGTACTTC. Complete variable domain (other parts from reference TRBV28 and TRBJ2-7): DVKVTQSSRYLVKRTGEKVFLECVQDMDHENMFWYRQDPGLGLRLIYFSYDVKMKEKGDIPEGYSVSREKKERFSLILESASTNQTSMYLCASSLFISGNTYEQYFGPGTRLTVT.

This clonotype was seen more than once but under ten times. This chain joins TRBV27 and TRBJ2-7, with a tentative D call TRBD1 (7 bases). Germline V gives CDR1 MNHEY, CDR2 SMNVEV (reference sequence). Trimming pared 2 bases from V and 9 bases from J, leaving 20 bases between. This CDR3 has 15 residues. CDR3 nucleotide sequence: TGTGCCAGCAGTTTACTATTCAGGGGGGCCACTTTGCAGTACTTC. It is translated as CASSLLFRGATLQYF.

This clonotype was counted between two and nine times. This chain connects TRBV20-1 to TRBJ1-2; D is uncertain. Per the germline V gene, CDR1 is DFQATT and CDR2 is SNEGSKA (reference sequence). This CDR3 has 15 residues. Trimming shortened V by 2 bases and J by 1 base, and 14 bases separated the two germline ends. DNA for the CDR3: TGCAGTGCTAGAAGCCCTCCAAAGGATAACTATGGCTACACCTTC. Amino acids: CSARSPPKDNYGYTF.

This chain connects TRBV15 to TRBJ1-1; D is uncertain. Per the germline V gene, CDR1 is LNHNV and CDR2 is YYDKDF (reference sequence). The length of the CDR3 is 11 residues. The germline V and J ends were trimmed by 3 bases and 4 bases, with 3 bases remaining between them. This CDR3 is CATSSATEAFF. CDR3 coding DNA: TGTGCCACCAGCAGTGCCACTGAAGCTTTCTTT.

A remark on this clonotype: This may come from a read error, since a much larger clone is one base off. The chain's CDR3 is CASSLYITYEQYF. The DNA of the CDR3 is TGTGCCAGCAGTTTATACATCACCTACGAGCAGTACTTC. The J gene is TRBJ2-7, the V gene TRBV28; D gene ambiguous. The CDR3 runs to 13 residues. The V gene's germline CDR1 is MDHEN and CDR2 SYDVKM. The V and J ends lost 1 base and 2 bases respectively, with 6 bases between them.

This clonotype was observed once. The rearrangement uses TRBV29-1 and TRBJ2-6, with a tentative D call TRBD1 (6 bases). V lost 4 bases and J 0 bases, leaving 13 bases between the germline ends. The CDR3 length is 16 residues. Germline V lookup: CDR1 SQVTM, CDR2 ANQGSEA. CDR3 protein: CSVAPGQISGANVLTF. The CDR3 DNA sequence: TGCAGCGTTGCCCCTGGACAGATCTCTGGGGCCAACGTCCTGACTTTC.

This clonotype was picked up a small number of times. The rearrangement uses TRBV6-1 and TRBJ2-5, with a weak D call TRBD1 (6 bases). Trimming cost V 6 bases and J 0 bases, with 23 bases left between them. The CDR3 has 18 amino acids. CDR1 is MNHNS and CDR2 is SASEGT in the germline V gene. CDR3 coding DNA: TGTGCCAGCAGACTCTCACGGGGCAGGGGCCGTAACCAAGAGACCCAGTACTTC. It yields the protein CASRLSRGRGRNQETQYF.